This entry lists 13 T cell receptor beta chains sequenced from one sample in a study of blood T cell repertoires in COVID-19. Profiling relied on immunoSEQ multiplex PCR, and the TCRdb table lists in-frame clones only, not all of them. Here the sample spans over 45,000 clones, approximately 82% being singletons. The sequencing input was peripheral blood. The receptor set was obtained from a human donor in a cohort sampled during active or convalescent COVID-19.

The V call is TRBV7-2, the J call TRBJ2-1; 8 nucleotides line up with TRBD2. The CDR3 totals 18 residues. Trimming removed 1 base from V and 0 bases from J; junction bases left unmatched: 8. Germline assignment: CDR1 SGHTA and CDR2 FQGNSA. The CDR3 region is CASSLGGSGIRSYNEQFF. Written as DNA, the CDR3 is TGTGCCAGCAGCTTAGGGGGTAGCGGGATTCGCTCCTACAATGAGCAGTTCTTC.

The chain recombines TRBV9 with TRBJ1-1; no definite D call. Germline V lookup: CDR1 SGDLS, CDR2 YYNGEE. CDR3 length: 15 residues. V was pared by 0 bases and J by 3 bases, with 12 bases between. CDR3 DNA: TGTGCCAGCAGCGTAGTTGGTAGATTGGACACTGAAGCTTTCTTT. Its protein is CASSVVGRLDTEAFF.

V usage is TRBV18 and J usage is TRBJ1-6; 7 bases align to TRBD1. CDR3 length: 16 residues. V lost 1 base, J lost 7 bases, and 7 bases stayed unmatched. Germline V CDR1 and CDR2: KGHSH, LQKENI. In DNA form, the CDR3 reads TGTGCCAGCTCACCACTAAGACAGGGAGCAAATTCACCCCTCCACTTT. Protein: CASSPLRQGANSPLHF.

J is TRBJ1-2 and V is TRBV9, with 12 bases lining up with TRBD1. Per the germline V gene, CDR1 is SGDLS and CDR2 is YYNGEE. V shed 3 bases and J 3 bases; nucleotides not matched to a gene: 6. The CDR3 has 16 amino acids. The CDR3 sequence is CASSAHRDRGHYGYTF. Here the CDR3 DNA reads TGTGCCAGCAGCGCCCACCGGGACAGGGGGCACTATGGCTACACCTTC.

This sequence joins TRBV5-4 and TRBJ2-6; TRBD1 aligns across 12 bases. The V and J ends lost 4 bases and 2 bases, in that order; junction bases with no gene match: 4. Germline V gene sequence: CDR1 SGHNT, CDR2 YYREEE (reference sequence). CDR3 length: 17 amino acids. CDR3 region: CASSEGTGGTGANVLTF. CDR3 in DNA: TGTGCCAGCAGCGAGGGGACAGGGGGCACTGGGGCCAACGTCCTGACTTTC.

The CDR3 DNA reads TGTGCCAGCAGCTCCCCCGCCGGGACTAGCGGGGTATTGGAGACCCAGTACTTC. Translating it yields CASSSPAGTSGVLETQYF. The chain carries TRBV7-6 and TRBJ2-5; the match to TRBD2 covers 13 bases. The CDR3 consists of 18 residues. After removal of 4 bases from V and 5 bases from J, the junction contained 13 bases not matched to a gene. Germline loops: CDR1 SGHVS, CDR2 FNYEAQ.

The CDR3 DNA is TGTGCCAGCAGCCCGAGCTGGAGGGGTTGGACTGAAGCTTTCTTT. This encodes CASSPSWRGWTEAFF. The chain uses TRBV7-2 and TRBJ1-1, with D tentatively TRBD1 (5 bases). The V end was cut by 5 bases, the J end by 5 bases, with 18 bases between. Per germline, CDR1 SGHTA and CDR2 FQGNSA. The CDR3 sequence is 15 residues long.

V is TRBV2 and J is TRBJ1-2; D is unresolved. Per the germline V gene, CDR1 is SNHLY and CDR2 is FYNNEI. This CDR3 has 14 residues. V was cut by 1 base and J by 4 bases, with 10 bases left in between. The CDR3 loop reads CASSEGSYGYGYTF. The CDR3 DNA sequence: TGTGCCAGCAGTGAAGGGTCTTACGGCTATGGCTACACCTTC.

V is TRBV10-3 and J is TRBJ1-3; D is possibly TRBD1 (5 bases). Germline V CDR1 and CDR2: ENHRY, SYGVKD. V lost 2 bases and J 1 base, leaving 12 bases between the germline ends. The CDR3 has 16 residues. The CDR3, as DNA: TGTGCCATCAGTGAGCCTTGGACATCGTCTGGAAACACCATATATTTT. This gives the protein CAISEPWTSSGNTIYF.

The chain is built from TRBV2 and TRBJ1-1; no clear D. CDR1 and CDR2 from the germline V gene are SNHLY and FYNNEI. V was shortened by 10 bases and J by 6 bases, with 18 bases between the two germline ends. The CDR3 runs to 13 residues. CDR3 in DNA: TGTGCCACCTTCTGGGGTCTTAGCGCTGAAGCTTTCTTT. This gives the protein CATFWGLSAEAFF.

The chain combines TRBV7-2 with TRBJ1-2; TRBD1 might be the D (6 bases). The CDR3 has 15 amino acids. Trimming removed 3 bases at V and 2 bases at J, with 13 bases between. In germline, CDR1 is SGHTA, CDR2 FQGNSA. CDR3 sequence (DNA): TGTGCCAGCAGCTTGGGGGCTGGGAAGAACTATGGCTACACCTTC. Translation gives CASSLGAGKNYGYTF.

CDR3 sequence: CASSLGGTAHNSPLHF. CDR3 coding DNA: TGCGCCAGCAGCTTGGGGGGGACAGCTCATAATTCACCCCTCCACTTT. The chain has TRBV5-1 and TRBJ1-6; 7 nucleotides line up with TRBD1. Germline-derived CDR1 and CDR2 are SGHRS and YFSETQ. Trimming at V came to 0 bases and at J to 5 bases, leaving 5 bases not matched to a gene. This CDR3 region has 16 residues.

This clone was detected only a few times. J is TRBJ2-3 and V is TRBV19, with D tentatively TRBD2 (5 bases). Germline V gene lookup returns CDR1 LNHDA and CDR2 SQIVND (reference sequence). Deletions cut 3 bases from V and 8 bases from J, with 21 bases between. The CDR3 totals 16 residues. The CDR3, as DNA: TGTGCCAGTAGTATCGGTGGGCCGGGGAGAGGGAGTACGCAGTATTTT. Its protein is CASSIGGPGRGSTQYF.